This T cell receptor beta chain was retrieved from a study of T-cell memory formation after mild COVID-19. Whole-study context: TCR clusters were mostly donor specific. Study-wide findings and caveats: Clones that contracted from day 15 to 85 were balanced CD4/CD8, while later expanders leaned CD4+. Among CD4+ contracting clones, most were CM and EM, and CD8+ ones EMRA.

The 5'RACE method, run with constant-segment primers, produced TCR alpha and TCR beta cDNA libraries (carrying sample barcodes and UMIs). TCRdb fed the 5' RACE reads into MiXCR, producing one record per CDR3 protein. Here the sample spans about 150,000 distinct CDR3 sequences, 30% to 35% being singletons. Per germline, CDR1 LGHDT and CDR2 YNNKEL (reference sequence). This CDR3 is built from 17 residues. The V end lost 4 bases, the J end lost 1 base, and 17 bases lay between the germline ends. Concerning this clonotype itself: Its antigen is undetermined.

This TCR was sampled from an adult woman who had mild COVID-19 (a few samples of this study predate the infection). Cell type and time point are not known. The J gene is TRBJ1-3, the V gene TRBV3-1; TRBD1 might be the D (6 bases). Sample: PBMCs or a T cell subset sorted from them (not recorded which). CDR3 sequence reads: CASSPSVGGASGNTIYF. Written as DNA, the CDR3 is TGTGCCAGCAGCCCCTCCGTTGGGGGCGCATCTGGAAACACCATATATTTT.